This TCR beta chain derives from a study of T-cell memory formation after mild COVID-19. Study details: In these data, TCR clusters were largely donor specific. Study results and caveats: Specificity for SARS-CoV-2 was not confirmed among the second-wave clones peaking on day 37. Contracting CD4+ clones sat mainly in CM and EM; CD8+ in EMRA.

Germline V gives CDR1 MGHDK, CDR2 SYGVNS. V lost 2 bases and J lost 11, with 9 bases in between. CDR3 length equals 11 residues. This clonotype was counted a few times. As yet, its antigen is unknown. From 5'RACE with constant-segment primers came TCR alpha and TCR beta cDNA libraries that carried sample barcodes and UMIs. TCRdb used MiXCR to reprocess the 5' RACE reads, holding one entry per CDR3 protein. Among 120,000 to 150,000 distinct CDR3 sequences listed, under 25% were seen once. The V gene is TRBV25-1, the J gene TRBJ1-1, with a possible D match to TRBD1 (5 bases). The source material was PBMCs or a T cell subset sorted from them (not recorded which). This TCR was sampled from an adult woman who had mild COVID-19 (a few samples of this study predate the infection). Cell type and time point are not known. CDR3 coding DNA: TGTGCCAGCAGTGAAGGCAGGGCGGCTTTCTTT. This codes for CASSEGRAAFF.